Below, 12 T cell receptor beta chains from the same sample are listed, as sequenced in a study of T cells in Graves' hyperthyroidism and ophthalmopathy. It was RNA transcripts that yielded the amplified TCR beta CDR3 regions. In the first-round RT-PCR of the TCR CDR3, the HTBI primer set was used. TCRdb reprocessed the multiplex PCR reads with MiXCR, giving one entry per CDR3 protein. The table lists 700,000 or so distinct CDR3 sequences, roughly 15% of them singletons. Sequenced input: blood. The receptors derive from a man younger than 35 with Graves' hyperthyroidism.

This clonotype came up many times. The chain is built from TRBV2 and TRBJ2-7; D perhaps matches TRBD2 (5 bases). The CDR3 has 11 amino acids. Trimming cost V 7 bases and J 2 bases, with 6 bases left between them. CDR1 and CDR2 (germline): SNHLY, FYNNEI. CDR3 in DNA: TGTGCCAGCACGGGGACCTACGAGCAGTACTTC. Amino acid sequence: CASTGTYEQYF.

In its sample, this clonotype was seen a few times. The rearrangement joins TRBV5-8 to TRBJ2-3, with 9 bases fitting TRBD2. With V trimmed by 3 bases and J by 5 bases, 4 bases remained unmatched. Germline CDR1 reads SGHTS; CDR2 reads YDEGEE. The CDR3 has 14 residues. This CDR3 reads CASSSQLAGDTQYF. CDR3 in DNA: TGTGCCAGCAGCTCGCAACTAGCGGGAGATACGCAGTATTTT.

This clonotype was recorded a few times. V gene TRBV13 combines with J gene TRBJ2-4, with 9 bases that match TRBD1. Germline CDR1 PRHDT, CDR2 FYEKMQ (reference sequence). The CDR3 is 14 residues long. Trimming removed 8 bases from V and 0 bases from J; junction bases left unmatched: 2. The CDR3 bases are TGTGCCAGCCGACAGGGGGGAGCCAAAAACATTCAGTACTTC. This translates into CASRQGGAKNIQYF. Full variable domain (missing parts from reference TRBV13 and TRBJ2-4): AAGVIQSPRHLIKEKRETATLKCYPIPRHDTVYWYQQGPGQDPQFLISFYEKMQSDKGSIPDRFSAQQFSDYHSELNMSSLELGDSALYFCASRQGGAKNIQYFGAGTRLSVL.

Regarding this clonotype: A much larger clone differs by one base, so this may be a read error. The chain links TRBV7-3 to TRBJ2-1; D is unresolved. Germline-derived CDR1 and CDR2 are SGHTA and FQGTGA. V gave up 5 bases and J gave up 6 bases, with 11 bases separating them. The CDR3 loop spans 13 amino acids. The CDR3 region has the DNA TGTGCCAGCAGCCCCCTAGAATGCAATGAGCAGTTCTTC. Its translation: CASSPLECNEQFF.

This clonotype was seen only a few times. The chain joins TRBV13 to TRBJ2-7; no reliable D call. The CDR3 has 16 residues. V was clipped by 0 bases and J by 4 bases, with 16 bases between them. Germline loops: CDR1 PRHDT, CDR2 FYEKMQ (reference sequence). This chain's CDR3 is CASSLGGPRPLYEQYF. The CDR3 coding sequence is TGTGCCAGCAGCTTAGGAGGACCTCGTCCCCTATACGAGCAGTACTTC.

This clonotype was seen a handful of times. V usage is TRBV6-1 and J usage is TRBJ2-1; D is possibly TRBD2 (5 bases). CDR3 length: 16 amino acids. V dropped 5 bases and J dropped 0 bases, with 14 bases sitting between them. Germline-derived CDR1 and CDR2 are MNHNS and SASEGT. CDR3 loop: CASSLRTPSSYNEQFF. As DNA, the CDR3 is TGTGCCAGCAGTCTCCGGACTCCCAGCTCCTACAATGAGCAGTTCTTC.

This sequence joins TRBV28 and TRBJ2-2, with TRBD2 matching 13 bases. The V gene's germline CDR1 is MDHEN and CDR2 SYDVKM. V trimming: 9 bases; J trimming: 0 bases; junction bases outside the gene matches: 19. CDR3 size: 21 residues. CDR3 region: CARTLGSGLAGNGANTGELFF. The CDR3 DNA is TGTGCCAGAACCTTGGGGTCGGGACTAGCGGGAAACGGCGCGAACACCGGGGAGCTGTTTTTT.

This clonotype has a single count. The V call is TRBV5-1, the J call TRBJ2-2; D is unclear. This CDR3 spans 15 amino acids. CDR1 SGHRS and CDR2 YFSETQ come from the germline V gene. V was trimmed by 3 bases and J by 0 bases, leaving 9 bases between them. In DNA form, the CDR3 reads TGCGCCAGCAGCTACAGTCTAACGAACACCGGGGAGCTGTTTTTT. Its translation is CASSYSLTNTGELFF.

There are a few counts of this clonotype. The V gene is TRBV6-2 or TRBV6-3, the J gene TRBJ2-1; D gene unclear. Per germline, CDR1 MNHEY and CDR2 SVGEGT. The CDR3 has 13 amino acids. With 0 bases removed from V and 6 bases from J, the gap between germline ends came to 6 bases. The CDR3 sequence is CASSYSSINEQFF. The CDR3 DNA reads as TGTGCCAGCAGTTACTCCAGTATCAATGAGCAGTTCTTC.

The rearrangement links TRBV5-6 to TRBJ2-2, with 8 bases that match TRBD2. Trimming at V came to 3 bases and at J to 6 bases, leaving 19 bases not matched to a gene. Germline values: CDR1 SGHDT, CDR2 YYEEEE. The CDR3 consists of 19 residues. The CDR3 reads CASSSLRAGGSGSSGELFF. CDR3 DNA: TGTGCCAGCAGCTCGCTTCGTGCGGGGGGTAGCGGGTCTTCCGGGGAGCTGTTTTTT.

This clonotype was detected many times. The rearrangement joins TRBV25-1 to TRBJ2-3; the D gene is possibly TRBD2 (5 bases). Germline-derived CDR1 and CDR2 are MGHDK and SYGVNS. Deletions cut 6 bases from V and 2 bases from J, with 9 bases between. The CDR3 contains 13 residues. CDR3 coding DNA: TGTGCCAGCAGGACGGACTCCACAGATACGCAGTATTTT. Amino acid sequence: CASRTDSTDTQYF.

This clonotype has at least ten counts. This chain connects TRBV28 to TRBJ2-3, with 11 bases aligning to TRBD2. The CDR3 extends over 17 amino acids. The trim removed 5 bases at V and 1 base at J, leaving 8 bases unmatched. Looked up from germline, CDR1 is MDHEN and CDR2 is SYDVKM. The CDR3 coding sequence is TGTGCCAGCAGTACCCCGACTAGCGGGATAGGCACAGATACGCAGTATTTT. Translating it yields CASSTPTSGIGTDTQYF. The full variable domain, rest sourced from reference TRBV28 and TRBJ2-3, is DVKVTQSSRYLVKRTGEKVFLECVQDMDHENMFWYRQDPGLGLRLIYFSYDVKMKEKGDIPEGYSVSREKKERFSLILESASTNQTSMYLCASSTPTSGIGTDTQYFGPGTRLTVL.